By share of the sample, the clone carrying this T cell receptor beta chain is medium-sized (0.01 to 0.1%). This sample was taken from a study of control samples from healthy donors and cancer patients. In germline, CDR1 is SGDLS, CDR2 YYNGEE. V was pared by 0 bases and J by 12 bases, with 10 bases between. The length of the CDR3 is 12 residues. Clones were sequenced by immunoSEQ multiplex PCR, and TCRdb holds only the in-frame ones, with some missing. The repertoire holds around 20,000 clones, with 85% as singletons. The V and J genes are TRBV9 and TRBJ2-1; D perhaps matches TRBD1 (6 bases). Sequencing input: PBMCs. This receptor was obtained from a man aged 55 to 70 with head and neck cancer. CDR3 amino acids: CASSVGDTMQFF. CDR3 coding DNA: TGTGCCAGCAGCGTAGGGGACACCATGCAGTTCTTC.